This record looks at one T cell receptor beta chain sequence and its context. Its antigen is still unknown. This sample is part of a study of cytomegalovirus exposure and HLA in healthy donors. Germline values: CDR1 SGHAT, CDR2 FQNNGV. CDR3 length equals 11 residues. V gave up 3 bases and J gave up 10 bases, with 7 bases separating them. PCR used 60 Vbeta primers and 13 Jbeta primers. Only in-frame clones appear in the TCRdb table, and some are missing; sequencing was by immunoSEQ multiplex PCR. The specimen's table records about 200,000 clones. Study results and limitations: HLA restriction was apparent for most CMV-associated TCR beta chains in a later analysis. The dataset shows that most TCR sequences were rare, while some public TCRs occurred in many donors. The number of N-insertions in an Asian-associated ancestry cluster was reportedly below the 666-donor mean in a later analysis.

The sample was PBMCs. This receptor was obtained from a girl aged 2-10 years in good health and CMV-seropositive. The chain employs TRBV11-2 and TRBJ2-1; a weak D match, TRBD1 (5 bases). CDR3 loop: CASSFKGEQFF. In DNA, the CDR3 is TGTGCCAGCAGCTTTAAGGGGGAGCAGTTCTTC.